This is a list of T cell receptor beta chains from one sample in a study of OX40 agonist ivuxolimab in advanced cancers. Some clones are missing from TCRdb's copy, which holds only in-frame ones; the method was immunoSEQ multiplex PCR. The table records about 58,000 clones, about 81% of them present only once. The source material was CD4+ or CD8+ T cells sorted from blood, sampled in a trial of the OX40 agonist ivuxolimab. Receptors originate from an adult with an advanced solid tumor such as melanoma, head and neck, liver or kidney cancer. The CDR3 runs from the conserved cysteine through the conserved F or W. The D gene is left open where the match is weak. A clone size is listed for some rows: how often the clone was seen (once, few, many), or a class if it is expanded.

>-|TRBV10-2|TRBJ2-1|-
TGCGCCAGCAGTGCACTGGATGAGCAGTTCTTC
CASSALDEQFF
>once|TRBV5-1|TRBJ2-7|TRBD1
TGCGCCAGCAGCATGGGACAGCCCACCAACGAGCAGTACTTC
CASSMGQPTNEQYF
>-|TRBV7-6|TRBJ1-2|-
TGTGCCAGCAGCCCGGACGGGGACTATGGCTACACCTTC
CASSPDGDYGYTF
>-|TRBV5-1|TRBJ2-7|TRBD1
TGCGCCAGCAGCTTGGGACAGGGGTTAGACGAGCAGTACTTC
CASSLGQGLDEQYF
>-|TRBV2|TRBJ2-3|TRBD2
TGTGCCAGCAATAGACTAGCGGGCACAGATACGCAGTATTTT
CASNRLAGTDTQYF
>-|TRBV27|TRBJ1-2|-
TGTGCCAGCAGTACGACCGGGACTGCTGGCTACACCTTC
CASSTTGTAGYTF
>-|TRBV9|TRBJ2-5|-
TGTGCCAGCAGCGTAGGACAGATGTACCAAGAGACCCAGTACTTC
CASSVGQMYQETQYF
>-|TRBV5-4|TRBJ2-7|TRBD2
TGTGCCAGCAGCTTGAGTACTAGCGGGGGGCGTCAGTACTTC
CASSLSTSGGRQYF
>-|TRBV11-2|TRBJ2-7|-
TGTGCCAGCAGCTTAGGGTCGGGCACGGGCGGCGAGCAGTACTTC
CASSLGSGTGGEQYF
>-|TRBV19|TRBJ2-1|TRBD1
TGTGCCAGTAGTATAAACGGCGGACAGGGCTTAATTCCTACAAATGAGCAGTTCTTC
CASSINGGQGLIPTNEQFF
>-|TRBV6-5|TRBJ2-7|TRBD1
TGTGCCAGCAGTTACTCGAACGTCCAGGGGGCTTACGAGCAGTACTTC
CASSYSNVQGAYEQYF
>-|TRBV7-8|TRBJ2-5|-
TGTGCCAGCAGCTTAGGGGTAAATCTTGGGTTCCAAGAGACCCAGTACTTC
CASSLGVNLGFQETQYF
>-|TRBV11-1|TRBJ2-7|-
TGTGCCAGCAGCTTAGGACGGACGGAAATTTTGGACAACTACGAGCAGTACTTC
CASSLGRTEILDNYEQYF
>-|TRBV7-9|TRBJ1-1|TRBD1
TGTGCCAGCAGCCCATTACAGGGGGTTCGAACTGAAGCTTTCTTT
CASSPLQGVRTEAFF
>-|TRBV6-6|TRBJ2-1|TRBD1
TGTGCCAGCAGTACCTGGACAGGGGGCGAAGATGAGCAGTTCTTC
CASSTWTGGEDEQFF
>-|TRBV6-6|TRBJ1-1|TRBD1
TGTGCCAGCAGTGTCAGGGGGCGCAACACTGAAGCTTTCTTT
CASSVRGRNTEAFF
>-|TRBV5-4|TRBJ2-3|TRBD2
TGTGCCAGCAGCACCACTAGCGGAGATACGCAGTATTTT
CASSTTSGDTQYF
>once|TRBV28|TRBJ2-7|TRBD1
TGTGCCATCACGACAGGGCTCACCTACGAGCAGTACTTC
CAITTGLTYEQYF
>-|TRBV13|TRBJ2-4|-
TGTGCCAGCAGCTTAAATAGGGGTAGACTTGACAAAAACATTCAGTACTTC
CASSLNRGRLDKNIQYF
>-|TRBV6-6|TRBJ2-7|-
TGTGCCAGCAGTACGAGGGGGGCTTTAGGGGACGAGCAGTACTTC
CASSTRGALGDEQYF
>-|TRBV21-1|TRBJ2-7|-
TGTGCCAGCCCCAGGACAGGGTTCGACGAGCAGTACTTC
CASPRTGFDEQYF
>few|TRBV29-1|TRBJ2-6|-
TGCAGCGTTCAGGGCTCCGGGGCCAACGTCCTGACTTTC
CSVQGSGANVLTF